Each of the 2 T cell receptor beta chains below was sequenced from the same sample in a study of CD8+ T cells in alopecia areata. Extraction and reverse transcription of RNA yielded cDNA as the sequencing template. Using immunoSEQ multiplex PCR, the repertoire was profiled, and TCRdb retains in-frame clones only, with some absent. The repertoire holds hundreds of thousands of clones, with approximately 61% as singletons. Sequencing was performed on CD4+ T cells sorted from blood, taken at week 0. Every receptor here comes from a human donor with alopecia areata.

This clone was observed a few times. The gene calls are TRBV27 and TRBJ2-3; 12 nucleotides line up with TRBD2. Trimming cost V 5 bases and J 6 bases; bases outside gene matches: 3. The CDR3 is 14 amino acids. Germline values: CDR1 MNHEY, CDR2 SMNVEV (reference sequence). CDR3 loop: CASSPGTSGDTQYF. The DNA for the CDR3 is TGTGCCAGCAGTCCCGGGACTAGCGGGGATACGCAGTATTTT.

This chain uses TRBV11-2 with TRBJ2-4, with TRBD1 matching 7 bases. CDR3 length equals 15 residues. Losses at the gene ends were 5 bases for V and 5 bases for J; bases not matched to a gene: 9. CDR1 SGHAT and CDR2 FQNNGV come from the germline V gene. In nucleotides, the CDR3 is TGTGCCAGCAGCGCTAGGGGACAGCCCCAAAACATTCAGTACTTC. Its translation: CASSARGQPQNIQYF.